The 22 T cell receptor beta chains below all came from one sample that was sequenced in a study of shared clonotypes between healthy human individuals. Here immunoSEQ multiplex PCR was the method, and the copy in TCRdb shows in-frame clones only, minus some. The table records over 2 million clones, roughly 90% of them present only once. Material for sequencing was naive CD4+ T cells from PBMCs. Subset here: CD45RA+ positively selected. The receptors derive from a man aged 18 to 35 in good health. Some clones in this sample may be carry-over from other donors' samples.

The chain employs TRBV7-7 and TRBJ2-3, with D unresolved. This CDR3 is built from 13 residues. The germline CDR1 and CDR2 sequences are SSHAT and FNYEAQ (reference sequence). The ends were cut back, 5 bases at V and 9 bases at J, with 15 bases in the middle. The CDR3 DNA reads TGTGCCAGCAGCCCGAGACCAGATAGGACGCAGTATTTT. Protein sequence: CASSPRPDRTQYF.

The genes are TRBV5-1 and TRBJ1-1; TRBD1 aligns across 8 bases. Germline V gene data show CDR1 as SGHRS and CDR2 as YFSETQ. With V trimmed by 7 bases and J by 1 base, 21 bases remained unmatched. The CDR3 is 19 residues long. CDR3: CASYRGQATGSLGNTEAFF. DNA for the CDR3: TGCGCCAGCTACCGGGGACAGGCCACTGGGTCACTCGGGAACACTGAAGCTTTCTTT.

CDR3 in amino acids: CSAQRYQPQHF. The CDR3, as DNA: TGCAGCGCCCAGAGGTATCAGCCCCAGCATTTT. The V and J genes are TRBV29-1 and TRBJ1-5; D gene ambiguous. The V gene lost 7 bases and the J gene lost 5 bases, with 9 bases spanning the gap. Looked up from germline, CDR1 is SQVTM and CDR2 is ANQGSEA. The CDR3 contains 11 residues.

This rearrangement joins TRBV6-5 to TRBJ1-2; possible D gene TRBD1, 5 bases. CDR3 size: 13 residues. From germline, CDR1 is MNHEY and CDR2 SVGAGI. V shed 0 bases and J shed 8 bases, with 10 bases lying between them. The CDR3 DNA is TGTGCCAGCAGTTACTCGGGGCCGGAGGGCTACACCTTC. Its protein product is CASSYSGPEGYTF.

The chain uses TRBV29-1 and TRBJ2-7, with 11 bases fitting TRBD2. The germline CDR1 and CDR2 sequences are SQVTM and ANQGSEA. V lost 5 bases and J lost 6; bases outside the gene matches: 12. The CDR3 runs to 15 residues. The CDR3 DNA follows: TGCAGCGTTACCCATCGGCCGGGACTAGCGGCCGAGCAGTACTTC. This translates into CSVTHRPGLAAEQYF.

This chain joins TRBV28 and TRBJ2-1; 7 bases fit TRBD2. The length of the CDR3 is 16 residues. Germline CDR1 reads MDHEN; CDR2 reads SYDVKM. V lost 3 bases and J lost 14; bases outside the gene matches: 19. The CDR3 nucleotides read TGTGCCAGCAGTTTCAGGCAGGCGGGTTTTCATCGGGAGGAGTTCTTC. Translating it yields CASSFRQAGFHREEFF.

The chain recombines TRBV2 with TRBJ2-7; D gene ambiguous. Germline CDR1 and CDR2: SNHLY and FYNNEI. The CDR3 contains 11 residues. V lost 5 bases and J lost 11, with 13 bases in between. The CDR3 here is CASSLGPNEYF. The CDR3 nucleotides are TGTGCCAGCAGTCTGGGCCCTAACGAGTACTTC.

V is TRBV5-1 and J is TRBJ2-7; 7 bases agree with TRBD1. The germline CDR1 and CDR2 sequences are SGHRS and YFSETQ. This CDR3 contains 14 residues. J was trimmed by 1 base and V by 3 bases; bases with no gene match: 4. CDR3 region: CASSWPGGSYEQYF. CDR3 bases: TGCGCCAGCAGCTGGCCAGGGGGTTCCTACGAGCAGTACTTC.

The V call is TRBV5-6, the J call TRBJ2-7; no definite D call. Germline-derived CDR1 and CDR2 are SGHDT and YYEEEE. This CDR3 spans 17 amino acids. Trimming pared 0 bases from V and 4 bases from J, leaving 20 bases between. The CDR3: CASSLVVAGDNHYEQYF. In DNA, the CDR3 is TGTGCCAGCAGCTTGGTGGTGGCTGGGGATAATCATTACGAGCAGTACTTC.

The chain has TRBV6-5 and TRBJ1-2, with 8 bases aligning to TRBD1. There are 16 residues in the CDR3. Germline V gene data show CDR1 as MNHEY and CDR2 as SVGAGI. J lost 6 bases, V lost 4 bases, and 13 bases had no gene match. The CDR3 sequence is CASSSTHLRTGHGYTF. CDR3 in DNA: TGTGCCAGCAGTTCCACACACTTAAGGACAGGGCATGGCTACACCTTC.

The rearrangement links TRBV6-1 to TRBJ2-7; TRBD2 aligns across 14 bases. The junction had 5 bases not matched to a gene; V was cut back by 3 bases and J by 4 bases. The CDR3 has 16 residues. Germline V CDR1 and CDR2: MNHNS, SASEGT. The CDR3 coding sequence is TGTGCCAGCAGTGAGAGGACTAGCGGGGGGCTATACGAGCAGTACTTC. Translated: CASSERTSGGLYEQYF.

This chain links TRBV7-8 with TRBJ2-3; weak D call: TRBD2 (5 bases). The CDR3 contains 13 residues. CDR1 and CDR2 (germline): SGHVS, FQNEAQ. The ends were cut back, 2 bases at V and 5 bases at J, with 8 bases in the middle. In DNA form, the CDR3 reads TGTGCCAGCAGCTTACTAGCCGGAGATACGCAGTATTTT. This translates into CASSLLAGDTQYF.

J is TRBJ1-1 and V is TRBV21-1. TRBV21-1 is annotated as a pseudogene. The CDR3 is 12 amino acids. DNA of the CDR3: TGTGCCAGCAGCGAGTCGAGTGCCCCTAGAGGTTTT. Encoded protein: CASSESSAPRGF.

This clone appeared a single time. J is TRBJ1-3 and V is TRBV19; D is ambiguous. This CDR3 contains 18 residues. Germline assignment: CDR1 LNHDA and CDR2 SQIVND (reference sequence). V gave up 6 bases and J gave up 4 bases, with 25 bases separating them. The CDR3 sequence: CASRRAPGTAALGNTIYF. For the CDR3, the DNA is TGTGCCAGTAGGAGGGCTCCGGGCACAGCCGCTCTCGGAAACACCATATATTTT.

The gene calls are TRBV2 and TRBJ2-3, with D tentatively TRBD1 (5 bases). V gave up 5 bases and J gave up 4 bases, with 13 bases separating them. The V gene's germline CDR1 is SNHLY and CDR2 FYNNEI. The CDR3 has 14 amino acids. This chain's CDR3 is CASSRDQGADTQYF. CDR3 DNA sequence: TGTGCCAGCAGTCGTGATCAGGGCGCAGATACGCAGTATTTT. Full variable domain (outside the CDR3, taken from reference TRBV2 and TRBJ2-3): EPEVTQTPSHQVTQMGQEVILRCVPISNHLYFYWYRQILGQKVEFLVSFYNNEISEKSEIFDDQFSVERPDGSNFTLKIRSTKLEDSAMYFCASSRDQGADTQYFGPGTRLTVL.

The rearrangement uses TRBV6-5 and TRBJ1-1; a weak D match, TRBD1 (6 bases). From germline, CDR1 is MNHEY and CDR2 SVGAGI. The CDR3 is made up of 16 amino acids. Trimming pared 2 bases from V and 2 bases from J, leaving 15 bases between. CDR3 loop: CASSYGGALRNTEAFF. As DNA, the CDR3 is TGTGCCAGCAGTTACGGGGGGGCTCTCAGAAACACTGAAGCTTTCTTT.

The V and J genes are TRBV28 and TRBJ2-7; D unresolved. CDR1 is MDHEN and CDR2 is SYDVKM in the germline V gene. The CDR3 totals 11 residues. The V gene lost 4 bases and the J gene lost 2 bases, with 3 bases spanning the gap. The CDR3 DNA sequence: TGTGCCAGCAGTTGGACCTACGAGCAGTACTTC. Translation: CASSWTYEQYF.

The chain has TRBV6-6 and TRBJ2-7, with D tentatively TRBD1 (6 bases). From germline, CDR1 is MNHNY and CDR2 SVGAGI (reference sequence). The CDR3 is 16 residues long. V was pared by 2 bases and J by 5 bases, with 19 bases between. The CDR3 loop reads CASSYTPTLTGNEQYF. The CDR3 nucleotides read TGTGCCAGCAGTTACACCCCTACCCTTACAGGGAACGAGCAGTACTTC.

This CDR3 is CASSGTRNTGELFF. In nucleotides, the CDR3 is TGTGCCAGCAGTGGGACAAGGAACACCGGGGAGCTGTTTTTT. This rearrangement joins TRBV2 to TRBJ2-2; a weak D match, TRBD1 (5 bases). Germline lookup yields CDR1 SNHLY and CDR2 FYNNEI. This CDR3 comprises 14 residues. Trimming left V 4 bases short and J 1 base short, with 7 bases between.

This chain uses TRBV10-3 with TRBJ2-7; weak D call: TRBD1 (5 bases). The V and J ends lost 2 bases and 1 base respectively, with 12 bases between them. The CDR3 loop spans 15 amino acids. In germline, CDR1 is ENHRY, CDR2 SYGVKD. The CDR3 region is CAISEPNSGSYEQYF. The CDR3 coding sequence is TGTGCCATCAGTGAGCCGAACTCAGGGTCCTACGAGCAGTACTTC.

The chain uses TRBV11-2 and TRBJ2-1; TRBD2 matches at 7 bases. There are 16 residues in the CDR3. CDR1 is SGHAT and CDR2 is FQNNGV in the germline V gene. The J segment lost 6 bases and the V segment lost 1 base, leaving 9 bases of the junction unmatched. Here the CDR3 DNA reads TGTGCCAGCAGCTTAGTAACGGGCGGGAGTATCAATGAGCAGTTCTTC. This sequence encodes CASSLVTGGSINEQFF.

This chain connects TRBV10-3 to TRBJ1-2; 8 nucleotides agree with TRBD1. This CDR3 is 14 amino acids long. With 4 bases clipped from V and 8 bases from J, the junction kept 9 bases outside the gene matches. Per germline, CDR1 ENHRY and CDR2 SYGVKD. The CDR3 coding sequence is TGTGCCATCAGTGCCGTGGACAGGGTTGAGGGCTACACCTTC. Amino acid sequence: CAISAVDRVEGYTF.